This T cell receptor (beta chain) was captured by sequencing in a study of blood T cell repertoires in COVID-19. The germline V gene has CDR1 SGHRS and CDR2 YFSETQ. The CDR3 spans 14 residues. J gave up 5 bases and V 3 bases, and 8 bases lay outside the gene matches. TCRdb's table, derived via immunoSEQ multiplex PCR, lists solely in-frame clones and lacks some. Among about 68,000 clones, roughly 88% were seen once, and the ten largest hold about 2.4%. The chain links TRBV5-1 to TRBJ2-7; 7 bases match TRBD1. The sequenced sample consisted of peripheral blood. This receptor was obtained from a human donor in a cohort sampled during active COVID-19. The CDR3 loop is CASSSQGRGDEQYF. CDR3 DNA: TGCGCCAGCAGCTCACAGGGGCGAGGGGACGAGCAGTACTTC.